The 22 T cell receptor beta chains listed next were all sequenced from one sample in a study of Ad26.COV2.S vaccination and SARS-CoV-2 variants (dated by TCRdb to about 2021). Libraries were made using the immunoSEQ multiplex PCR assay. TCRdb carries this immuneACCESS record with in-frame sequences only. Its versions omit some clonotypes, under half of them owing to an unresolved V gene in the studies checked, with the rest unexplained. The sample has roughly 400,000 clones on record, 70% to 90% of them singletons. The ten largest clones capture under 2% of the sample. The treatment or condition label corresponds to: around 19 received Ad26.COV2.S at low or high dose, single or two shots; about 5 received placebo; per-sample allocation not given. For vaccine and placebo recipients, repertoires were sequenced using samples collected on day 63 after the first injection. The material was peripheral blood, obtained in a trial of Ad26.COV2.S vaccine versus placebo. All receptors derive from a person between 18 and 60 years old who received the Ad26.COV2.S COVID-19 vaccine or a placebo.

This chain's CDR3 is CASSAHLSYEQYF. In DNA form, the CDR3 reads TGTGCCAGCAGCGCCCACTTAAGCTACGAGCAGTACTTC. J is TRBJ2-7 and V is TRBV9; D gene ambiguous. Looked up from germline, CDR1 is SGDLS and CDR2 is YYNGEE. Trimming removed 3 bases at V and 3 bases at J, with 10 bases between. The CDR3 spans 13 residues.

This CDR3 reads CASSDDSYNEQFF. DNA for the CDR3: TGTGCCAGCAGTGACGACAGTTACAATGAGCAGTTCTTC. The rearrangement uses TRBV6-1 and TRBJ2-1; TRBD1 is a possible D gene (5 bases). Germline V gives CDR1 MNHNS, CDR2 SASEGT. This CDR3 is built from 13 residues. Trimming pared 3 bases from V and 4 bases from J, leaving 7 bases between.

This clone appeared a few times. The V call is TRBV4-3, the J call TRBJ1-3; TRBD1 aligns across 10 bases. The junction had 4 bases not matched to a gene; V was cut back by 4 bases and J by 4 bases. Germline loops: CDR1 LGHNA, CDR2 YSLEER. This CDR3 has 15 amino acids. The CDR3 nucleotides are TGCGCCAGCAGCCTAGACAGGGGGCCCGGAAACACCATATATTTT. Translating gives CASSLDRGPGNTIYF.

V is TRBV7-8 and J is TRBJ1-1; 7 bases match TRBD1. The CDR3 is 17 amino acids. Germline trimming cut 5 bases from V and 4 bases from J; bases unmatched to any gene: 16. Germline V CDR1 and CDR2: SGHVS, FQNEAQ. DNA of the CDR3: TGTGCCAGCAGCCCGTTTCCTCCCGGGACAGCGATCACTGAAGCTTTCTTT. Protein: CASSPFPPGTAITEAFF.

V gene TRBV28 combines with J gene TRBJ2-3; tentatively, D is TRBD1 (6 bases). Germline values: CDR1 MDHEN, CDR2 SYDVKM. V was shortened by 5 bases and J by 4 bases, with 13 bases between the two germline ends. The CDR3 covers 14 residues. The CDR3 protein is CASSTGTLADTQYF. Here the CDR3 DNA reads TGTGCCAGCAGTACCGGGACATTGGCAGATACGCAGTATTTT.

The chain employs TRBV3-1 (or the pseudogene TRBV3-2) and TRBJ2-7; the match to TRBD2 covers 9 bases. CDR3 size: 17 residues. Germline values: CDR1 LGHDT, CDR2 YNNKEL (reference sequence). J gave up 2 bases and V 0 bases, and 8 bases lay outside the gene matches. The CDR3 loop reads CASSQEGLAGGPYEQYF. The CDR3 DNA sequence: TGTGCCAGCAGCCAAGAAGGTTTGGCGGGAGGGCCCTACGAGCAGTACTTC.

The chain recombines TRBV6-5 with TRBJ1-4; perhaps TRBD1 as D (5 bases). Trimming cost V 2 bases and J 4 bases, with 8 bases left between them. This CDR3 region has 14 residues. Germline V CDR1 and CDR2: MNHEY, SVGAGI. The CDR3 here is CASSYGTLNEKLFF. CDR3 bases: TGTGCCAGCAGTTACGGGACCCTTAATGAAAAACTGTTTTTT.

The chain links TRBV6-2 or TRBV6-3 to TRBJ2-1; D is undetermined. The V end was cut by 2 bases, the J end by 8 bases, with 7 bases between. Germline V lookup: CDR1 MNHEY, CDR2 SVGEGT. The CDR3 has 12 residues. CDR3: CASSYPLHEQFF. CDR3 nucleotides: TGTGCCAGCAGTTACCCCCTCCATGAGCAGTTCTTC.

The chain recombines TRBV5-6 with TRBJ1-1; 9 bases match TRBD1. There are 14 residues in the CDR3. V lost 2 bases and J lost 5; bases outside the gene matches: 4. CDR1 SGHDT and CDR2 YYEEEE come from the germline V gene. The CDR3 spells CASSLYGQGTEAFF. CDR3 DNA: TGTGCCAGCAGCTTATATGGACAGGGGACTGAAGCTTTCTTT.

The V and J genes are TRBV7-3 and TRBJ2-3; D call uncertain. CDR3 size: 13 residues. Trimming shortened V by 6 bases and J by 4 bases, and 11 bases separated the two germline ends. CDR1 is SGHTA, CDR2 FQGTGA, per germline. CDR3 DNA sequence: TGTGCCAGCAGTCCCCGAGGTGCAGATACGCAGTATTTT. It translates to CASSPRGADTQYF.

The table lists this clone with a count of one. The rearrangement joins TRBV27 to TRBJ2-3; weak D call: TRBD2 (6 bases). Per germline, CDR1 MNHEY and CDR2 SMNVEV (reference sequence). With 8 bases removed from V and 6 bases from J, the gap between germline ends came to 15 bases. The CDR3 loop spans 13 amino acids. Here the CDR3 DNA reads TGTGCCAGCGCGGGGCCCAGTTCGGATACGCAGTATTTT. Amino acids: CASAGPSSDTQYF.

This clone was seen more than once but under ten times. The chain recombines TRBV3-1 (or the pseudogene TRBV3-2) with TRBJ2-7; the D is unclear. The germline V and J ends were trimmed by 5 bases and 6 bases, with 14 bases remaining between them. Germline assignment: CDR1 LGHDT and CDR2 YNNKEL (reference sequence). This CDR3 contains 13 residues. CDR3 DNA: TGTGCCAGCAGCGCCCAGCCCATAGGCGAGCAGTACTTC. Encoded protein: CASSAQPIGEQYF.

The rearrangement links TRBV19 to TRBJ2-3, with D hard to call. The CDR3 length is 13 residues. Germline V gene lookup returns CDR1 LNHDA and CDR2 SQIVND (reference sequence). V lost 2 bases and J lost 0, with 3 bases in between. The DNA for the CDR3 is TGTGCCAGTAGTATACAGAGCACAGATACGCAGTATTTT. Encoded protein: CASSIQSTDTQYF.

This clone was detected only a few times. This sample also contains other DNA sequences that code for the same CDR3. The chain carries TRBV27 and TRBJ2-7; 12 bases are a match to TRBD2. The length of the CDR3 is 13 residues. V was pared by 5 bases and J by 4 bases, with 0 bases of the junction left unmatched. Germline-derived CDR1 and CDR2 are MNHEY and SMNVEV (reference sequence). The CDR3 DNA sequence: TGTGCCAGCAGTCTAGCGGGAGGGTACGAGCAGTACTTC. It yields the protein CASSLAGGYEQYF.

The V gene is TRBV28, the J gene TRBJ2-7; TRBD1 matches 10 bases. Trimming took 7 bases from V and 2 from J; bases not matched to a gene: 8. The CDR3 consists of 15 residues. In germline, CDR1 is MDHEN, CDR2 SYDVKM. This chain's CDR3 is CASNAPGTGAYEQYF. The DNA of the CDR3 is TGTGCCAGCAATGCCCCCGGGACAGGGGCCTACGAGCAGTACTTC.

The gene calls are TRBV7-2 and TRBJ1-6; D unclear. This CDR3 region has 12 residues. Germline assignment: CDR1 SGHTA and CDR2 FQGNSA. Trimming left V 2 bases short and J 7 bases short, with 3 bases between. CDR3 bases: TGTGCCAGCAGCTTACAAAATTCACCCCTCCACTTT. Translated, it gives CASSLQNSPLHF.

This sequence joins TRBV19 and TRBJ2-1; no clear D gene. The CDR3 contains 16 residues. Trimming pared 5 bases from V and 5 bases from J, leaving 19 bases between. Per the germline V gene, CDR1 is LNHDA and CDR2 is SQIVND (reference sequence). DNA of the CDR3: TGTGCCAGTAGTCCCCTAGGTGCGGCCCAAAACAATGAGCAGTTCTTC. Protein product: CASSPLGAAQNNEQFF.

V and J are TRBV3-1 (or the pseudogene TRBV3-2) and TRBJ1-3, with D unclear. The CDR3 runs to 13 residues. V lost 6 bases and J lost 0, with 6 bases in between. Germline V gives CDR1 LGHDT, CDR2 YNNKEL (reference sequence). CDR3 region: CASSRNSGNTIYF. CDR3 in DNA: TGTGCCAGCAGTCGAAACTCTGGAAACACCATATATTTT.

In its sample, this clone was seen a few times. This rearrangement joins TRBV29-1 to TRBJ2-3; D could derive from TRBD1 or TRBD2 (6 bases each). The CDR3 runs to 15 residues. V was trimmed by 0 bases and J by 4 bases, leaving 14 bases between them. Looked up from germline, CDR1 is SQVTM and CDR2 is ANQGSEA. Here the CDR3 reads CSVEDRRRGADTQYF. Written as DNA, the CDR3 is TGCAGCGTTGAAGATCGACGGAGGGGGGCAGATACGCAGTATTTT.

CDR3 coding DNA: TGCGCCAGCAGCCGGGGACTAGCGGGAAAGGTGTACGAGCAGTACTTC. Translated, it gives CASSRGLAGKVYEQYF. The chain combines TRBV4-1 with TRBJ2-7; 13 bases match TRBD2. The CDR3 has 16 amino acids. V was pared by 4 bases and J by 4 bases, with 7 bases of the junction left unmatched. Germline V gene sequence: CDR1 MGHRA, CDR2 YSYEKL.

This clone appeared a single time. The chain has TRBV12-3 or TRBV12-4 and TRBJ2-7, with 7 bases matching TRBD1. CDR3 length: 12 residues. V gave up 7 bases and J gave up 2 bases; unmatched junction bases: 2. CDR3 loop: CASKTGPYEQYF. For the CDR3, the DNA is TGTGCCAGCAAGACAGGGCCCTACGAGCAGTACTTC.

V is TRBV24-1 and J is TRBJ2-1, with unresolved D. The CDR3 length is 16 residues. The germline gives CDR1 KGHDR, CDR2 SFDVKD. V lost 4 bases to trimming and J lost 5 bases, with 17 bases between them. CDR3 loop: CATSDPRPALNNEQFF. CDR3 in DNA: TGTGCCACCAGTGACCCTAGACCCGCACTCAACAATGAGCAGTTCTTC.